This T cell receptor (beta chain) was sequenced in a study of OX40 agonist ivuxolimab in advanced cancers. The CDR3 is made up of 16 amino acids. Germline CDR1 MNHEY, CDR2 SMNVEV (reference sequence). The V end was cut by 5 bases, the J end by 0 bases, with 14 bases between. Assay: immunoSEQ multiplex PCR; the TCRdb copy retains only in-frame clones and omits some. This sample has about 73,000 clones, with about 80% found just once. This rearrangement joins TRBV27 to TRBJ1-5, with D perhaps matching TRBD1 (6 bases). The sequence was collected from an adult with an advanced solid tumor such as melanoma, head and neck, liver or kidney cancer. Sequences were derived from CD4+ or CD8+ T cells sorted from blood, sampled in a trial of the OX40 agonist ivuxolimab. CDR3 DNA sequence: TGTGCCAGCAGTACCCCGGGACACCCTAGCAATCAGCCCCAGCATTTT. Its protein is CASSTPGHPSNQPQHF.